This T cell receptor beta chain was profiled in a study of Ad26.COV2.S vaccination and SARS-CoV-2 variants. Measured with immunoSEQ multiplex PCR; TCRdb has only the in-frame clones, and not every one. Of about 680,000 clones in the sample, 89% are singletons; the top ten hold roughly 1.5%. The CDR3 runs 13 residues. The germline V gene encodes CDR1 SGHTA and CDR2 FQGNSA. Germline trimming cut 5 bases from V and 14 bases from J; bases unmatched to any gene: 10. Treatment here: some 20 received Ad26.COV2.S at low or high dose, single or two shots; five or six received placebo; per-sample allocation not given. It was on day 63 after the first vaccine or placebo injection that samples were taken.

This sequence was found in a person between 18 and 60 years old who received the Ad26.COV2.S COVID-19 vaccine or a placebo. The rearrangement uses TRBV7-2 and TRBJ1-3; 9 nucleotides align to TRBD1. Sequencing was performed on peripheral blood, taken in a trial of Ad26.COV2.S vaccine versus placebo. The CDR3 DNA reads TGTGCCAGCAGCCCCCGACAGGGGGGGTTATTATATTTT. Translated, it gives CASSPRQGGLLYF.